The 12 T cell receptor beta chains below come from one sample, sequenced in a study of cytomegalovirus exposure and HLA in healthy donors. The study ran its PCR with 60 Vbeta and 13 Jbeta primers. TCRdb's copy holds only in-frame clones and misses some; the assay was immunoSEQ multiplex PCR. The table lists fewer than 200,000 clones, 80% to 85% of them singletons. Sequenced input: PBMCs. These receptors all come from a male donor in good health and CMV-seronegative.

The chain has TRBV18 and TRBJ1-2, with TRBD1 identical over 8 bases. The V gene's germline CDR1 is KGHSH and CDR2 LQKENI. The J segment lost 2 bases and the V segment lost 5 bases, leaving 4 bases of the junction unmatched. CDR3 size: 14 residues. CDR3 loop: CASSLDRANYGYTF. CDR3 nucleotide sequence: TGTGCCAGCTCATTGGACAGGGCAAACTATGGCTACACCTTC.

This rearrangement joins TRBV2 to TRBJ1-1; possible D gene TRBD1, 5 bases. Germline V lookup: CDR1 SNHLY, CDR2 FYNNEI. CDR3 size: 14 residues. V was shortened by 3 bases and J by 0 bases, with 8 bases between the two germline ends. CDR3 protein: CASSEAGLNTEAFF. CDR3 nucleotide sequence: TGTGCCAGCAGTGAGGCAGGGTTGAACACTGAAGCTTTCTTT.

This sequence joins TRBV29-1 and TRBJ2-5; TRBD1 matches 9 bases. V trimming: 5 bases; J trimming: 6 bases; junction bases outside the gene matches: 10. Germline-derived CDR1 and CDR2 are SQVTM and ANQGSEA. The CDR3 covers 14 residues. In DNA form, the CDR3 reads TGCAGCGTTCTACGGGACAGGGACGGGCAGACCCAGTACTTC. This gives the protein CSVLRDRDGQTQYF.

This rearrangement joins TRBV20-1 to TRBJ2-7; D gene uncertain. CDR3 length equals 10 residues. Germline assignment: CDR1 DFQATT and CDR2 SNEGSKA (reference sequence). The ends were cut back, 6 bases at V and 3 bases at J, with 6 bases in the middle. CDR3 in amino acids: CSASFYEQYF. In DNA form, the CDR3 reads TGCAGTGCATCATTCTACGAGCAGTACTTC.

The CDR3 sequence is CASSLVAVQNTGELFF. The CDR3 nucleotides are TGTGCCAGCAGCTTAGTGGCAGTACAGAACACCGGGGAGCTGTTTTTT. V gene TRBV11-2 combines with J gene TRBJ2-2; D not resolved. The germline V and J ends were trimmed by 1 base and 1 base, with 10 bases remaining between them. Per germline, CDR1 SGHAT and CDR2 FQNNGV. The length of the CDR3 is 16 residues. Supplemented by reference TRBV11-2 and TRBJ2-2, the full variable domain reads EAGVAQSPRYKIIEKRQSVAFWCNPISGHATLYWYQQILGQGPKLLIQFQNNGVVDDSQLPKDRFSAERLKGVDSTLKIQPAKLEDSAVYLCASSLVAVQNTGELFFGEGSRLTVL.

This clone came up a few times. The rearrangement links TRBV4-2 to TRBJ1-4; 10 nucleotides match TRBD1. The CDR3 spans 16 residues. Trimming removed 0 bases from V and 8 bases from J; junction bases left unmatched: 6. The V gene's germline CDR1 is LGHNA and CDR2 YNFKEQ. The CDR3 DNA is TGTGCCAGCAGCCAAGACCGACAGGGGGCAAGGGAAAAACTGTTTTTT. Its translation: CASSQDRQGAREKLFF.

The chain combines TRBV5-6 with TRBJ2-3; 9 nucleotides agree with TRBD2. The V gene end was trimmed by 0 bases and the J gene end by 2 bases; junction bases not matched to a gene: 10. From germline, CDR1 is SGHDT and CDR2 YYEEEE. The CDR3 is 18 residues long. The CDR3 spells CASSLAGIAGANTDTQYF. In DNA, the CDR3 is TGTGCCAGCAGCTTGGCGGGTATAGCGGGGGCGAACACAGATACGCAGTATTTT. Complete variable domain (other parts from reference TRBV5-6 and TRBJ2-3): DAGVTQSPTHLIKTRGQQVTLRCSPKSGHDTVSWYQQALGQGPQFIFQYYEEEERQRGNFPDRFSGHQFPNYSSELNVNALLLGDSALYLCASSLAGIAGANTDTQYFGPGTRLTVL.

The CDR3 loop reads CASSDRVSPLHF. The CDR3 DNA reads TGCGCCAGCAGCGACAGGGTTTCACCCCTCCACTTT. V is TRBV4-3 and J is TRBJ1-6, with TRBD1 matching over 7 bases. CDR3 length: 12 residues. The germline CDR1 and CDR2 sequences are LGHNA and YSLEER. V lost 5 bases, J lost 9 bases, and 1 base stayed unmatched.

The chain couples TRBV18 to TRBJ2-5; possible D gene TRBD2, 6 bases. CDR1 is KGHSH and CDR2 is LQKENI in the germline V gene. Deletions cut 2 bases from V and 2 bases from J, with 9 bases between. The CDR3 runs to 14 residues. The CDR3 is CASSPSGVQETQYF. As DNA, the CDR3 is TGTGCCAGCTCACCATCGGGGGTGCAAGAGACCCAGTACTTC.

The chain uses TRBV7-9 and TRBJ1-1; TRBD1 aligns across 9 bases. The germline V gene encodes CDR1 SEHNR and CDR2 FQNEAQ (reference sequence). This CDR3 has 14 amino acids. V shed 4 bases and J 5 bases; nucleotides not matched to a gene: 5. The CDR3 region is CASSSPGQGTEAFF. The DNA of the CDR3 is TGTGCCAGCAGCTCACCGGGACAGGGAACTGAAGCTTTCTTT.

CDR3 in DNA: TGTGCCAGCAGCCAAAACGCCGGGGGGCTCGCCGGGGAGCTGTTTTTT. Translating gives CASSQNAGGLAGELFF. The V call is TRBV4-2, the J call TRBJ2-2; D is perhaps TRBD2 (7 bases). CDR3 size: 16 residues. In germline, CDR1 is LGHNA, CDR2 YNFKEQ. With 2 bases removed from V and 6 bases from J, the gap between germline ends came to 16 bases.

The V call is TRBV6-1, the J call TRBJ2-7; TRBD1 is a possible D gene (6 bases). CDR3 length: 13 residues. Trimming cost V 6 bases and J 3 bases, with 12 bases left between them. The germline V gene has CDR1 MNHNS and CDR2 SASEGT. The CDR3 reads CASSDRPSYEQYF. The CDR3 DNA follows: TGTGCCAGCAGCGACAGGCCCAGCTACGAGCAGTACTTC.